Below, 5 T cell receptor beta chains from the same sample are listed, as sequenced in a study of cytomegalovirus exposure and HLA in healthy donors. With 60 Vbeta and 13 Jbeta primers, the PCR was carried out. Repertoires were generated with immunoSEQ multiplex PCR, while TCRdb's copy carries only in-frame clones and drops some. The repertoire holds under 200,000 clones, with 76% as singletons. The sample taken for sequencing was PBMCs. These receptor sequences come from a female donor in good health and CMV-seronegative.

This chain connects TRBV7-9 to TRBJ1-2, with 9 bases fitting TRBD1. With V trimmed by 4 bases and J by 0 bases, 9 bases remained unmatched. The CDR3 sequence is 17 residues long. CDR1 is SEHNR, CDR2 FQNEAQ, per germline (reference sequence). The CDR3 bases are TGTGCCAGCAGCTCCCGGACAGGGGTTTTTACTAACTATGGCTACACCTTC. Translating it yields CASSSRTGVFTNYGYTF.

The chain recombines TRBV6-5 with TRBJ2-1, with 11 bases identical to TRBD1. The CDR3 sequence is 15 residues long. V was clipped by 5 bases and J by 3 bases; unmatched bases: 3. CDR1 MNHEY and CDR2 SVGAGI come from the germline V gene. CDR3 region: CASSGGTGGYNEQFF. The CDR3 region has the DNA TGTGCCAGCAGTGGCGGGACAGGGGGCTACAATGAGCAGTTCTTC.

The V gene is TRBV12-5, the J gene TRBJ1-5, with a tentative D call TRBD1 (5 bases). V lost 1 base, J lost 6 bases, and 10 bases lay in between. Germline V gives CDR1 LGHNT, CDR2 FRNRAP. This CDR3 region has 14 residues. CDR3 sequence reads: CASGLAGGGQPQHF. CDR3 DNA: TGTGCTAGTGGTTTGGCGGGGGGGGGTCAGCCCCAGCATTTT.

V and J are TRBV27 and TRBJ2-5, with a weak D call TRBD1 (5 bases). The DNA end lines up better with TRBJ2-7; the J call may be wrong. The germline gives CDR1 MNHEY, CDR2 SMNVEV (reference sequence). The CDR3 is made up of 16 amino acids. The CDR3 nucleotides read TGTGCCAGCAGCCCCAGGGTAGCACCTACCGTCCACGAGCAGTACTTC. Residues: CASSPRVAPTVHEQYF.

This chain links TRBV11-1 with TRBJ2-7; 8 positions agree with TRBD2. The CDR3 has 13 residues. The V segment lost 2 bases and the J segment 6 bases; nucleotides outside the gene matches: 3. CDR1 SGHAT and CDR2 FQDESV come from the germline V gene (reference sequence). The CDR3 here is CASSLQRELEQYF. In DNA form, the CDR3 reads TGTGCCAGCAGCTTACAGCGGGAGCTCGAGCAGTACTTC.